This T cell receptor beta chain originates from a study of cytomegalovirus exposure and HLA in healthy donors. The primer mix had 60 Vbeta and 13 Jbeta primers. Clones were read by immunoSEQ multiplex PCR, and TCRdb kept only the in-frame ones, dropping some. The sample features 120,000 to 150,000 clones, with about 2% in its top ten. This CDR3 spans 15 amino acids. CDR1 is MGHRA, CDR2 YSYEKL, per germline. V gave up 6 bases and J gave up 0 bases, with 14 bases separating them. The sequencing input was PBMCs. The chain links TRBV4-1 to TRBJ2-5, with D tentatively TRBD2 (5 bases). The receptor comes from a woman in her late teens or twenties in good health and CMV-seronegative. The CDR3 sequence: CASRALWRDQETQYF. In DNA form, the CDR3 reads TGCGCCAGCAGAGCCCTCTGGCGGGACCAAGAGACCCAGTACTTC.